This is a list of T cell receptor beta chains from one sample in a study of regulatory T cells in long-lasting Graves disease. From the multiplex PCR reads, TCRdb called clonotypes with MiXCR, one entry per CDR3 protein. This sample has some 490,000 distinct CDR3 sequences, with approximately 12% found just once. This same sample was also part of a study on T cells in Graves' hyperthyroidism and ophthalmopathy.

Sequenced material: peripheral blood mononuclear cells (PBMCs), taken at new diagnosis, from a patient treated with antithyroid drugs. These receptors all stem from a young woman with Graves disease. Each CDR3 is given with its conserved first and last residue. The D gene is left open where the match is weak. Some rows have no size entry. The others give once, few or many, or a class for an expanded clone.

clone_size,j_call,v_call,d_call,cdr3_nt,cdr3_aa
many,TRBJ2-7,TRBV20-1,.,TGCAGTGCTAGGTCAGATCGGGGAGTGGGCGAGCAGTACTTC,CSARSDRGVGEQYF
many,TRBJ2-7,TRBV6-2/TRBV6-3,.,TGTGCCAGCAGTTACTCGAACCAGCGGCCCACCTACGAGCAGTACTTC,CASSYSNQRPTYEQYF
many,TRBJ2-7,TRBV11-2,.,TGTGCCAGCAGCAGCACGATTCCCTACGAGCAGTACTTC,CASSSTIPYEQYF
many,TRBJ2-7,TRBV3-1,TRBD1,TGTGCCAGCAGCCCTTTTTTTCCGGGACAGGGGGACGAGCAGTACTTC,CASSPFFPGQGDEQYF
many,TRBJ2-7,TRBV28,.,TGTGCCAGCAGTTTATCCCGGGACGGCTCCTACGAGCAGTACTTC,CASSLSRDGSYEQYF
many,TRBJ1-4,TRBV6-1,TRBD1,TGTGCCAGCTCCGACTCGGGACAGAATGAAAAACTGTTTTTT,CASSDSGQNEKLFF
many,TRBJ1-4,TRBV7-9,.,TGTGCCAGCAGCTTAGAGGGGCAGTTTGAAAAACTGTTTTTT,CASSLEGQFEKLFF
.,TRBJ1-4,TRBV2,.,TGTGCCAGCAGACACTCAGTGGCAACTAATGAAAAACTGTTTTTT,CASRHSVATNEKLFF
many,TRBJ2-5,TRBV5-1,.,TGTGCCAGTAGCTTACAGGGACCCCAAGAGACCCAGTACTTC,CASSLQGPQETQYF
.,TRBJ1-1,TRBV13,.,TGTGCCAGCAGCTTTCTAACAGGCATGAACACTGAAGCTTTCTTT,CASSFLTGMNTEAFF
few,TRBJ1-1,TRBV5-6,.,TGTGCCAGCAGCTGGGGGCCGGGGAGGTCGACTGAAGCTTTCTTT,CASSWGPGRSTEAFF
many,TRBJ1-2,TRBV19,.,TGTGCCAGTAGTAGTCTCTTTCGGGACGGTACCTATGGCTACACCTTC,CASSSLFRDGTYGYTF
few,TRBJ1-3,TRBV4-1,.,TGCGCCAGCAGCCAAGGCAGGGCTGGAAACACCATATATTTT,CASSQGRAGNTIYF
many,TRBJ2-5,TRBV30,.,TGTGCCTGGAGTGTACTGAACCAAGAGACCCAGTACTTC,CAWSVLNQETQYF
many,TRBJ1-2,TRBV19,.,TGTGCCAGTAGTATAGGCCCGGGAGCTAACTATGGCTACACCTTC,CASSIGPGANYGYTF
many,TRBJ2-7,TRBV20-1,TRBD1,TGCAGTGCGCGGACAGGGGGTTGGTACGAGCAGTACTTC,CSARTGGWYEQYF
.,TRBJ2-1,TRBV19,.,TGTGCCAGTACCCGGGACACCGCCTACAATGAGCAGTTCTTC,CASTRDTAYNEQFF
many,TRBJ2-5,TRBV7-8,.,TGTGCCAGCAGCTCACTCCCAGCGACCCAAGAGACCCAGTACTTC,CASSSLPATQETQYF
many,TRBJ2-1,TRBV30,.,TGTGCCTGCACTAGGTTTGGGCCTTACAATGAGCAGTTCTTC,CACTRFGPYNEQFF
many,TRBJ1-1,TRBV27,.,TGTGCCAGCAGCCCTGACACGGGTTTTTTAGAAGCTTTCTTT,CASSPDTGFLEAFF
many,TRBJ2-3,TRBV18,TRBD1,TGTGCCAGCTCACCGCGGACAGGGATACCCACAGATACGCAGTATTTT,CASSPRTGIPTDTQYF
.,TRBJ1-5,TRBV19,TRBD1,TGTGCCAGTAGTAACAGGGGGCTGAGTCAGCCCCAGCATTTT,CASSNRGLSQPQHF
.,TRBJ2-1,TRBV6-1,.,TGTGCCAGCAGGAACGACGGTAAGCAGTTCTTC,CASRNDGKQFF
few,TRBJ2-1,TRBV10-3,.,TGTGCCATCAGTGATTCTGACTCCCACAATGAGCAGTTCTTC,CAISDSDSHNEQFF
.,TRBJ2-5,TRBV28,TRBD2,TGTGCCAGCAGCCGCGGGACTAGCGGACAAGAGACCCAGTACTTC,CASSRGTSGQETQYF
.,TRBJ2-1,TRBV10-1,.,TGCGCCAGCAGTGAGGTGGGTTCCTACAATGAGCGGTTCTTC,CASSEVGSYNERFF
many,TRBJ2-3,TRBV7-8,.,TGTGCCAGCAGCTTCTCAGGGTTATACACAGATACGCAGTATTTT,CASSFSGLYTDTQYF
many,TRBJ2-5,TRBV19,.,TGTGCCAGTAGACCTTTTGGAGCGCCCGTCGGGACCCAGTACTTC,CASRPFGAPVGTQYF
many,TRBJ2-1,TRBV12-3/TRBV12-4,.,TGTGCCAGCAGTTTGAGCGACAGAGATGAGCAGTTCTTC,CASSLSDRDEQFF
many,TRBJ1-2,TRBV28,.,TGTGCCAGCAGTTTAAGGGCACAGGCCTATGGCTACACCTTC,CASSLRAQAYGYTF
many,TRBJ1-6,TRBV7-9,TRBD1,TGTGCCAGCAGCTTAGGAGACAGGGGAATCGGCGCCCTCCACTTT,CASSLGDRGIGALHF
many,TRBJ2-4,TRBV11-2,.,TGTGCCAGCAGCTTAGGGACGATTCAGTACTTC,CASSLGTIQYF
many,TRBJ2-7,TRBV2,.,TGTGCCAGCAGTGTGGGGGACCGCCGGGGCTACGAGCAGTACTTC,CASSVGDRRGYEQYF
.,TRBJ2-4,TRBV12-3/TRBV12-4,.,TGTGCCAGCAGCTCCTCGTACATTCAGTACTTC,CASSSSYIQYF
many,TRBJ2-1,TRBV7-9,TRBD2,TGTGCCACCCAGTCCAGCGGGAGGTTTGGGAATGAGCAGTTCTTC,CATQSSGRFGNEQFF
many,TRBJ2-2,TRBV6-1,.,TGTGCCAGCAGTGAAGTTAGCAGCCTCTACTGGGAGCTGTTTTTT,CASSEVSSLYWELFF
many,TRBJ1-2,TRBV2,TRBD1,TGTGCCAGCAGTGTAGGACAGGGGGCGAGGTATGGCTACACCTTC,CASSVGQGARYGYTF
many,TRBJ2-2,TRBV14,TRBD2,TGTGCCAGCAGCCACCCATTGCCCCTAGCGGGAGGGCCGAACACCGGGGAGCTGTTTTTT,CASSHPLPLAGGPNTGELFF
.,TRBJ2-1,TRBV6-2/TRBV6-3,TRBD2,TGTGCCAGCAGTTACTCGCCGTCTAGCGGGGAGTACAATGAGCAGTTCTTC,CASSYSPSSGEYNEQFF
many,TRBJ2-2,TRBV2,.,TGTGCCAGCAGTGAGCGGAACACCGGGGAGCTGTTTTTT,CASSERNTGELFF
.,TRBJ1-2,TRBV12-3/TRBV12-4,TRBD1,TGTGCCAGCAGTTTTTCAGGGGGCGAGTATGGCTACACCTTC,CASSFSGGEYGYTF
many,TRBJ2-5,TRBV19,.,TGTGCCAGTAGTTCGGGGGATTTCCAAGAGACCCAGTACTTC,CASSSGDFQETQYF
.,TRBJ2-3,TRBV28,TRBD2,TGTGCCAGCAGTTCATACGGAAGAATAGCGGGAGGGACAGATACGCAGTATTTT,CASSSYGRIAGGTDTQYF
many,TRBJ1-3,TRBV7-2,TRBD1,TGTGCCAGCAGCTCCGAGACAGGGATCTCTGGAAACACCATATATTTT,CASSSETGISGNTIYF
many,TRBJ1-2,TRBV27,.,TGTGCCAGCAGTCCTCTAGACCCTTCCTATGGCTACACCTTC,CASSPLDPSYGYTF